This is a list of T cell receptor beta chains from one sample in a study of post-analysis software for immune sequencing data. TCRdb reprocessed the PCR reads via MiXCR and lists one record per CDR3 protein. The data hold under 200,000 distinct CDR3 sequences, with around 36% observed a single time. The sample in question was blood, obtained after autologous hematopoietic stem cell transplantation. Source of these receptors: a girl aged 10 to 17 with multiple sclerosis. Each CDR3 is given with its conserved first and last residue. The size of a clone is reported for some rows only, either as once, few or many, or as a class for expanded clones.

clone_size: .
v_call: TRBV6-6
cdr3_aa: CASTRTSEETQYF

clone_size: many
v_call: TRBV21-1
cdr3_aa: CASSKVRLNYGYTF

clone_size: .
v_call: TRBV20-1
cdr3_aa: CSAARTSGRAETQYF

clone_size: .
v_call: TRBV7-8
cdr3_aa: CASSLDFRGGDPDTQYF

clone_size: .
v_call: TRBV5-6
cdr3_aa: CASSSPHDRPYYGYTF

clone_size: few
v_call: TRBV7-6
cdr3_aa: CASSFEGPLVGDTQYF

clone_size: many
v_call: TRBV6-5
cdr3_aa: CASSFGTGVQTQYF

clone_size: few
v_call: TRBV5-6
cdr3_aa: CASSLWLVDRETQYF

clone_size: .
v_call: TRBV6-5
cdr3_aa: CASSHRRAGASDNEQFF

clone_size: few
v_call: TRBV6-5
cdr3_aa: CASSFSGTSGRSDTQYF

clone_size: many
v_call: TRBV29-1
cdr3_aa: CSCRFGTAQETQYF

clone_size: .
v_call: TRBV7-9
cdr3_aa: CASSLARASGSYEQFF

clone_size: many
v_call: TRBV20-1
cdr3_aa: CSARDTTPNRQETQYF

clone_size: .
v_call: TRBV6-5
cdr3_aa: CASSYSVDSSTTDTQYF

clone_size: .
v_call: TRBV28
cdr3_aa: CASRFLGEGQPQHF

clone_size: many
v_call: TRBV29-1
cdr3_aa: CSAWTSADTQYF

clone_size: few
v_call: TRBV4-2
cdr3_aa: CASSQEGSSTDTQYF

clone_size: .
v_call: TRBV7-2
cdr3_aa: CASSLGAYNSPLHF

clone_size: .
v_call: TRBV28
cdr3_aa: CASSRIGETQYF

clone_size: .
v_call: TRBV6-5
cdr3_aa: CASSQIARTYEQYF

clone_size: .
v_call: TRBV24-1
cdr3_aa: CATSDFSSPRDEQFF

clone_size: .
v_call: TRBV27
cdr3_aa: CASSLTSGGLNTDTQYF

clone_size: few
v_call: TRBV20-1
cdr3_aa: CSATGLAGPTDTQYF

clone_size: .
v_call: TRBV5-1
cdr3_aa: CASGSGTGANEQFF

clone_size: .
v_call: TRBV6-6
cdr3_aa: CASSTTSSADTQYF

clone_size: once
v_call: TRBV5-1
cdr3_aa: CASSFSAGEFNEQYF

clone_size: .
v_call: TRBV5-1
cdr3_aa: CASSLEGPGELFF

clone_size: .
v_call: TRBV9
cdr3_aa: CASSRDNEQFF

clone_size: few
v_call: TRBV6-2/TRBV6-3
cdr3_aa: CASSRTSGNEQFF

clone_size: .
v_call: TRBV28
cdr3_aa: CASGELARETQYF

clone_size: many
v_call: TRBV7-2
cdr3_aa: CASSLGRGLDGYTF

clone_size: .
v_call: TRBV12-3/TRBV12-4
cdr3_aa: CASAFIPGLAAHNEQFF

clone_size: .
v_call: TRBV20-1
cdr3_aa: CSAAGETQYF

clone_size: once
v_call: TRBV7-9
cdr3_aa: CASSRPGQGDTQYF

clone_size: .
v_call: TRBV20-1
cdr3_aa: CSARDQTLIQETQYF

clone_size: many
v_call: TRBV20-1
cdr3_aa: CSANGALDGLKETQYF

clone_size: .
v_call: TRBV27
cdr3_aa: CASSWGTGRSGELFF

clone_size: few
v_call: TRBV28
cdr3_aa: CASRQSGRAWDTQYF

clone_size: .
v_call: TRBV12-3/TRBV12-4
cdr3_aa: CASMRGDRPFYEQYF

clone_size: .
v_call: TRBV20-1
cdr3_aa: CSAGPGLAGNEQFF